This TCR beta chain is drawn from a study of CXCR3-negative and CXCR3-positive naive CD8 T cells. This CDR3 comprises 15 residues. Per the germline V gene, CDR1 is SGHTA and CDR2 is FQGNSA. TRB cDNA was prepared as libraries by UMI-labeled 5' RACE. Reprocessing the 5' RACE reads, TCRdb reports a single entry for every CDR3 protein and omits DNA. This table lists tens of thousands of distinct CDR3 sequences. This sequence joins TRBV7-2 and TRBJ2-2; TCRdb returns TRBD1, unconfirmable since there is no DNA. Material for sequencing was naive CXCR3- CD8+ T cells from blood. Subset reported: CD45RO-CCR7+CD27+CD95- naive CD8+ T cells lacking CXCR3 (TNR3-). The receptor was isolated from a human donor in good health. Some clones in this sample may be carry-over from other donors' samples. This CDR3 is CASLGGQGYTGELFF.